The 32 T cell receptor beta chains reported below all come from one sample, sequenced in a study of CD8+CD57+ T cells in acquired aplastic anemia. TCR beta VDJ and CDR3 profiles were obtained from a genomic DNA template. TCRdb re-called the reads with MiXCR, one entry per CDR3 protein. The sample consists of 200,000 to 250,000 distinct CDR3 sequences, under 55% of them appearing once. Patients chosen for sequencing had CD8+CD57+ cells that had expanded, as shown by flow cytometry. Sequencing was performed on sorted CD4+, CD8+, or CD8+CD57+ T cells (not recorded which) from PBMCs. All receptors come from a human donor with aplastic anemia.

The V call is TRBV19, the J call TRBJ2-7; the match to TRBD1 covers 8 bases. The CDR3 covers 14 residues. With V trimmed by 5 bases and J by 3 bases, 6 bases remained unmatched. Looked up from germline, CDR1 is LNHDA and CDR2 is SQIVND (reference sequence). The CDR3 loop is CASSPRTGIYEQYF. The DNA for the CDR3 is TGTGCCAGTAGTCCTCGGACAGGGATCTACGAGCAGTACTTC. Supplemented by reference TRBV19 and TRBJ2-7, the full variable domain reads DGGITQSPKYLFRKEGQNVTLSCEQNLNHDAMYWYRQDPGQGLRLIYYSQIVNDFQKGDIAEGYSVSREKKESFPLTVTSAQKNPTAFYLCASSPRTGIYEQYFGPGTRLTVT.

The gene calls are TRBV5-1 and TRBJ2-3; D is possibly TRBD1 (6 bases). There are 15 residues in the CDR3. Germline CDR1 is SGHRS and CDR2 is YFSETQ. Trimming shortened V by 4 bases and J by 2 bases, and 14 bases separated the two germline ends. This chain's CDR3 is CASSTTRTVTDTQYF. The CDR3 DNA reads TGCGCCAGCAGCACCACGCGGACAGTCACAGATACGCAGTATTTT.

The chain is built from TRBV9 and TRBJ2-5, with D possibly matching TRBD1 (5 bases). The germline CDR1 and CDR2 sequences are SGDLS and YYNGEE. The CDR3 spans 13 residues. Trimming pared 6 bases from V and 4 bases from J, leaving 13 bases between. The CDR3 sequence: CASTPGFGETQYF. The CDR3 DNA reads TGTGCCAGCACGCCAGGGTTTGGAGAGACCCAGTACTTC.

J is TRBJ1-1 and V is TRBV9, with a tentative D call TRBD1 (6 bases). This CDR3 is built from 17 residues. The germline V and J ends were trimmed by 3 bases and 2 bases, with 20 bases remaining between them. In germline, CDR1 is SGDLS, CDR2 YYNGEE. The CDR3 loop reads CASSAHRERTSNTEAFF. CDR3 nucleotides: TGTGCCAGCAGCGCCCACAGGGAAAGGACCTCTAACACTGAAGCTTTCTTT.

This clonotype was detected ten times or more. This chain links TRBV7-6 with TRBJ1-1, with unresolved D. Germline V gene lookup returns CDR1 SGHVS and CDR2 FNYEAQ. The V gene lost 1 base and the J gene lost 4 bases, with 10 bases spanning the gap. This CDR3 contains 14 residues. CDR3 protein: CASSLGLVGTEAFF. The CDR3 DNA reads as TGTGCCAGCAGCTTAGGATTAGTGGGCACTGAAGCTTTCTTT.

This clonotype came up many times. The CDR3 here is CSAIDEKLFF. The CDR3 DNA reads as TGCAGTGCTATTGATGAAAAACTGTTTTTT. The genes are TRBV20-1 and TRBJ1-4; D is ambiguous. The germline gives CDR1 DFQATT, CDR2 SNEGSKA (reference sequence). The CDR3 has 10 residues. V was shortened by 4 bases and J by 6 bases, with 3 bases between the two germline ends.

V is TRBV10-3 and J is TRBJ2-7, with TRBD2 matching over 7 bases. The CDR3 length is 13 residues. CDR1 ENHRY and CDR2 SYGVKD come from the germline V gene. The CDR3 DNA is TGTGCCATCAGTGAAACGGGGGACTACGAGCAGGCCGTC. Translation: CAISETGDYEQAV.

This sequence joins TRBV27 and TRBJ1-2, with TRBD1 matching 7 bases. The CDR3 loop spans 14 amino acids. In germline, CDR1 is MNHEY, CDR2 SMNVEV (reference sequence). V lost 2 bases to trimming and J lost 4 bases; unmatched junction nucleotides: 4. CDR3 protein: CASSLKAGGYGYTF. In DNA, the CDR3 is TGTGCCAGCAGTTTAAAGGCAGGGGGCTATGGCTACACCTTC.

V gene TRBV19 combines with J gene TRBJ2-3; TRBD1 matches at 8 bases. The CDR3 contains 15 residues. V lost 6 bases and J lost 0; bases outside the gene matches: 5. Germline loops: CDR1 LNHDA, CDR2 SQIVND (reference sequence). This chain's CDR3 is CASRTQGDSTDTQYF. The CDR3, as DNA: TGTGCCAGTAGGACACAGGGGGATAGCACAGATACGCAGTATTTT.

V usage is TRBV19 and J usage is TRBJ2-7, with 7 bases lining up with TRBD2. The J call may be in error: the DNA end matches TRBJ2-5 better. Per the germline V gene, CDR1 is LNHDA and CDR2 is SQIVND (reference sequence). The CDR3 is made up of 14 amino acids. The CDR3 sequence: CASSIVGGKETQYF. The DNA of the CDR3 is TGTGCCAGTAGTATAGTGGGGGGGAAGGAGACCCAGTACTTC.

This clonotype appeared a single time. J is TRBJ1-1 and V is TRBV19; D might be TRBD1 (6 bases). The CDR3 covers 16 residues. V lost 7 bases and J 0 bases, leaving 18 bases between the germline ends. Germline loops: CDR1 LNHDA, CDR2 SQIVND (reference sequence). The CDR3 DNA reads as TGTGCCAGTACCCTACGGACAGCTCGACTGAACACTGAAGCTTTCTTT. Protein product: CASTLRTARLNTEAFF.

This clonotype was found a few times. Here the CDR3 reads CSARVAENSPLHF. CDR3 bases: TGCAGTGCTAGGGTGGCAGAAAATTCACCCCTCCACTTT. The chain uses TRBV20-1 and TRBJ1-6; D not resolved. The CDR3 runs 13 residues. V lost 3 bases to trimming and J lost 7 bases, with 10 bases between them. Germline CDR1 reads DFQATT; CDR2 reads SNEGSKA (reference sequence).

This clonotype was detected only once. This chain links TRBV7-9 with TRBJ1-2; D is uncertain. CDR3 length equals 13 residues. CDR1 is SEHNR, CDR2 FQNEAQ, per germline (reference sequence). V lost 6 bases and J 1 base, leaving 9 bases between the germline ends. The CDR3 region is CASRSFNNYGYTF. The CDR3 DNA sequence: TGTGCCAGCAGATCTTTTAATAACTATGGCTACACCTTC.

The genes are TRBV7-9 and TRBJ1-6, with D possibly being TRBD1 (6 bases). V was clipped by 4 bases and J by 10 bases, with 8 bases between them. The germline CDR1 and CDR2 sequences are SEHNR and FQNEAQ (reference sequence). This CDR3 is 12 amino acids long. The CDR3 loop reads CASSSGESPLHF. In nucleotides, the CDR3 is TGTGCCAGCAGCTCAGGGGAATCACCCCTCCACTTT.

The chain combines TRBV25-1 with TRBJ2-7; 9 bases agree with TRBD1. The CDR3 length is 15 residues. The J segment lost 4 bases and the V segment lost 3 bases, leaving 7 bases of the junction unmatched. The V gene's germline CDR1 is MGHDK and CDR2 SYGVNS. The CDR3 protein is CASSDSGQGFYEQYF. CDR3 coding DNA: TGTGCCAGCAGTGATTCAGGACAGGGGTTTTACGAGCAGTACTTC.

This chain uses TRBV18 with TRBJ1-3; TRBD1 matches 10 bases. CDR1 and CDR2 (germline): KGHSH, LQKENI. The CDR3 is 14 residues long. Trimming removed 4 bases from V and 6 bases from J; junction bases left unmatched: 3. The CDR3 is CASSHDRGLNTIYF. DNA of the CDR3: TGTGCCAGCTCACACGACAGGGGGCTAAACACCATATATTTT.

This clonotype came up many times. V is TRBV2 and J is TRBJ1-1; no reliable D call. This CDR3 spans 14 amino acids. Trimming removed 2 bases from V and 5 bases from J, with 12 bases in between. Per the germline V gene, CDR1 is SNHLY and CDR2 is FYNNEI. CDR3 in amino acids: CASSETSLETEAFF. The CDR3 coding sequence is TGTGCCAGCAGTGAAACCTCGTTGGAGACTGAAGCTTTCTTT.

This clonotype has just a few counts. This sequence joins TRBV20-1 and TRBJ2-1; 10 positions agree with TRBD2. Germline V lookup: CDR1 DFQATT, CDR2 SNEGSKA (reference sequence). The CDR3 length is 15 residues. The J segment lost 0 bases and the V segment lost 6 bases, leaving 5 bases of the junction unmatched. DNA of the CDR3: TGCAGTGCACTGAGCGGGGGGGCCTCCTACAATGAGCAGTTCTTC. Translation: CSALSGGASYNEQFF.

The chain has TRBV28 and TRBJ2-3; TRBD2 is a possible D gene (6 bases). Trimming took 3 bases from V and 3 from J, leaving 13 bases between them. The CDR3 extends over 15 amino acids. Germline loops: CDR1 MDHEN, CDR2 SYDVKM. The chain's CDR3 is CASSFGTRGTDTQYF. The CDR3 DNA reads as TGTGCCAGCAGTTTCGGGACTCGGGGTACAGATACGCAGTATTTT.

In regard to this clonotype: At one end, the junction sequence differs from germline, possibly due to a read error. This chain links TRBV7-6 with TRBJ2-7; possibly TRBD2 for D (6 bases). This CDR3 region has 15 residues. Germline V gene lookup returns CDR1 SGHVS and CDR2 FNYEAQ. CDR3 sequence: CASSLARGAQYEQYF. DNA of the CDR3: TGTGCTAGCAGCTTAGCACGCGGGGCGCAGTACGAGCAGTACTTC.

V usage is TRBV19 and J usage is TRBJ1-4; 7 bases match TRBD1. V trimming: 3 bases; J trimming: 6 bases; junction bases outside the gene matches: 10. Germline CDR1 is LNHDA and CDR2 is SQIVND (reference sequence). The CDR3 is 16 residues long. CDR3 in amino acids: CASSMYPGGGDEKLFF. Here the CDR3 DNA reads TGTGCCAGTAGTATGTACCCGGGAGGGGGCGATGAAAAACTGTTTTTT.

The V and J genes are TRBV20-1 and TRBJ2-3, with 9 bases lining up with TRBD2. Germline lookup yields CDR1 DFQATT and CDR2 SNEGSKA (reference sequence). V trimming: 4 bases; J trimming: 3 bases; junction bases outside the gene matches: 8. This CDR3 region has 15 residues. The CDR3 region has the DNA TGCAGTGCTATTAGGCGGGGGGGCGCTACAGATACGCAGTATTTT. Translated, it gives CSAIRRGGATDTQYF.

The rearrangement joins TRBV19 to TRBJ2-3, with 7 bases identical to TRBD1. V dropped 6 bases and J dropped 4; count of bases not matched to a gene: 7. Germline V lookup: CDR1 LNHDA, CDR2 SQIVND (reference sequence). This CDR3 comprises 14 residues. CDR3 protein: CASSNRQGADTQYF. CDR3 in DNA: TGTGCCAGTAGCAACCGACAGGGCGCAGATACGCAGTATTTT. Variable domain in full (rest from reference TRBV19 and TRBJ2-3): DGGITQSPKYLFRKEGQNVTLSCEQNLNHDAMYWYRQDPGQGLRLIYYSQIVNDFQKGDIAEGYSVSREKKESFPLTVTSAQKNPTAFYLCASSNRQGADTQYFGPGTRLTVL.

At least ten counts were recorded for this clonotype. CDR3 coding DNA: TGCAGTGCTGGACTGAGACAGGGATCTATGGACGAGCAGTACTTC. This sequence encodes CSAGLRQGSMDEQYF. The rearrangement links TRBV20-1 to TRBJ2-7, with 7 bases lining up with TRBD1. The CDR3 length is 15 residues. Germline-derived CDR1 and CDR2 are DFQATT and SNEGSKA (reference sequence). V trimming: 5 bases; J trimming: 5 bases; junction bases outside the gene matches: 15.

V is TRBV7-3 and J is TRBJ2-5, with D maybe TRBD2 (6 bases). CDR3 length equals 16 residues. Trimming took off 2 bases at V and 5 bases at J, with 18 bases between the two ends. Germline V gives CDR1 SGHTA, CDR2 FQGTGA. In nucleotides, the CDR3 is TGTGCCAGCAGCTTATACGTGATGGGGGGTCTGGAGACCCAGTACTTC. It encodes CASSLYVMGGLETQYF.

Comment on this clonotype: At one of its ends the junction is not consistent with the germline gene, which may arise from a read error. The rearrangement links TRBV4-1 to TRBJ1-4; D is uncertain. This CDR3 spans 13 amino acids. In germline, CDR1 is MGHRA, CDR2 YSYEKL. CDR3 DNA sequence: TGCGCCAGCCGAGGCCGGGTTAATGAAAAACTGTCTTTT. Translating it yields CASRGRVNEKLSF.

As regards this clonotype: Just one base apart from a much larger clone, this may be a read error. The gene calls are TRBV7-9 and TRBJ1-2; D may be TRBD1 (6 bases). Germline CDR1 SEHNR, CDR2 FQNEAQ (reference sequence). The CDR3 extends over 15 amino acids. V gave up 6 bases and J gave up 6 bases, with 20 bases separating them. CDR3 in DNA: TGTGCCAGCAGGTTGGATCGAATAGACAGGAATGGCTACACCTTC. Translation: CASRLDRIDRNGYTF.

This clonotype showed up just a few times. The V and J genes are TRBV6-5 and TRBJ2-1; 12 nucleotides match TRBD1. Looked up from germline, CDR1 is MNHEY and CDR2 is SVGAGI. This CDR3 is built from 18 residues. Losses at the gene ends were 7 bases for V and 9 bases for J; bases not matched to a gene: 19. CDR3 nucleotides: TGTGCCAGCAATAGGGTCGGTGCACCGGGACAGGGGGCAACTGAGCAGTTCTTC. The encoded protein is CASNRVGAPGQGATEQFF.

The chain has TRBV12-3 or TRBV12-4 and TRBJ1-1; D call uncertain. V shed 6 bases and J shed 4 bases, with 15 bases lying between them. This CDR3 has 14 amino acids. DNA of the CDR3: TGTGCCAGCAGAGGACTGGGCGTGGGCACTGAAGCTTTCTTT. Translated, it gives CASRGLGVGTEAFF.

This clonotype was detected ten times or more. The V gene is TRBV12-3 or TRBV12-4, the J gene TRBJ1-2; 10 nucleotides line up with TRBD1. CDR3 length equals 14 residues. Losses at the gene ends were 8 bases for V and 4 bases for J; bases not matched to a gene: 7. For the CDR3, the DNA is TGTGCCAGCGCGCAGGGACAGGGGAGCTATGGCTACACCTTC. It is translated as CASAQGQGSYGYTF.

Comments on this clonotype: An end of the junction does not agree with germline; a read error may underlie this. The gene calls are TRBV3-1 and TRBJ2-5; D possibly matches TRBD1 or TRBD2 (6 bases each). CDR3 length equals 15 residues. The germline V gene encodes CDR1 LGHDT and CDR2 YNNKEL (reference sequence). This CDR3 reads CTSRGRGPMTETQYF. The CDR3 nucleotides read TGTACCAGCAGAGGCCGGGGGCCCATGACGGAGACCCAGTACTTC.

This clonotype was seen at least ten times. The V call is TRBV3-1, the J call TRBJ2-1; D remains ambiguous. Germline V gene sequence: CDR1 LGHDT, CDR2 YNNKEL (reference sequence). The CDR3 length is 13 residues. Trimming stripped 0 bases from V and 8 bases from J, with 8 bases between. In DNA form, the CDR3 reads TGTGCCAGCAGCCAAGATAGGAATCATGAGCAGTTCTTC. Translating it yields CASSQDRNHEQFF.